This entry lists 13 T cell receptor beta chains sequenced from one sample in a study of OX40 agonist ivuxolimab in advanced cancers. Here immunoSEQ multiplex PCR was the method, and the copy in TCRdb shows in-frame clones only, minus some. The sample records 50,000 to 65,000 clones, about 87% being singletons. The sequenced sample was CD4+ or CD8+ T cells sorted from blood, obtained in a trial of the OX40 agonist ivuxolimab. The receptors here all came from an adult with an advanced solid tumor such as melanoma, head and neck, liver or kidney cancer.

The chain recombines TRBV4-2 with TRBJ1-2; TRBD1 might be the D (6 bases). The V gene lost 5 bases and the J gene lost 6 bases, with 16 bases spanning the gap. CDR1 is LGHNA, CDR2 YNFKEQ, per germline. This CDR3 is built from 14 residues. CDR3 sequence (DNA): TGTGCCAGCAGCTTCGCCGGGACAACGAATGGCTACACCTTC. Amino acid sequence: CASSFAGTTNGYTF.

The V gene is TRBV29-1, the J gene TRBJ2-2; D is possibly TRBD1 (7 bases). Germline CDR1 reads SQVTM; CDR2 reads ANQGSEA. Trimming took 1 base from V and 6 from J, leaving 21 bases between them. CDR3 size: 17 residues. CDR3 residues: CSVEGGDHRGGAGELFF. The CDR3 region has the DNA TGCAGCGTTGAAGGGGGGGACCACAGGGGAGGCGCCGGGGAGCTGTTTTTT.

V and J are TRBV7-2 and TRBJ2-1, with D hard to call. The CDR3 covers 13 residues. The germline V gene encodes CDR1 SGHTA and CDR2 FQGNSA. V lost 5 bases to trimming and J lost 6 bases, with 11 bases between them. This chain's CDR3 is CASSEGWANEQFF. The DNA of the CDR3 is TGTGCCAGCAGCGAAGGTTGGGCCAATGAGCAGTTCTTC.

The genes are TRBV6-6 and TRBJ2-7; tentative D call: TRBD1 (6 bases). V lost 0 bases and J lost 3, with 12 bases in between. The CDR3 runs to 15 residues. CDR1 MNHNY and CDR2 SVGAGI come from the germline V gene (reference sequence). The CDR3 here is CASSYSRTDYYEQYV. The CDR3 DNA reads TGTGCCAGCAGTTACTCCCGGACAGACTACTACGAGCAGTACGTC.

Written as DNA, the CDR3 is TGTGCCAGCAGCCATGGCATGGCTAATGAAAAACTGTTTTTT. It encodes CASSHGMANEKLFF. The chain is built from TRBV11-2 and TRBJ1-4; D unclear. CDR1 is SGHAT and CDR2 is FQNNGV in the germline V gene. Trimming removed 5 bases from V and 3 bases from J, with 10 bases in between. The CDR3 covers 14 residues.

The J gene is TRBJ1-2, the V gene TRBV29-1, with unresolved D. CDR1 is SQVTM and CDR2 is ANQGSEA in the germline V gene. The CDR3 is made up of 13 amino acids. Trimming removed 1 base from V and 4 bases from J, with 10 bases in between. This CDR3 is CSVEALTPYGYTF. The DNA of the CDR3 is TGCAGCGTTGAAGCCCTAACGCCCTATGGCTACACCTTC.

The chain recombines TRBV9 with TRBJ2-7; D gene ambiguous. V lost 2 bases to trimming and J lost 1 base, with 10 bases between them. Looked up from germline, CDR1 is SGDLS and CDR2 is YYNGEE. The length of the CDR3 is 14 residues. In nucleotides, the CDR3 is TGTGCCAGCAGCGTCAGCCCAGATTCCTACGAGCAGTACTTC. Encoded protein: CASSVSPDSYEQYF.

The chain has TRBV7-2 and TRBJ1-2; D possibly corresponds to TRBD1 (5 bases). The V end was cut by 5 bases, the J end by 8 bases, with 18 bases between. This CDR3 spans 14 amino acids. Per germline, CDR1 SGHTA and CDR2 FQGNSA. This CDR3 is CASSPQQAAGGYTF. The CDR3 nucleotides are TGTGCCAGCAGCCCCCAACAGGCGGCTGGGGGCTACACCTTC.

This chain links TRBV6-5 with TRBJ1-4; a possible D gene is TRBD1 (6 bases). V gave up 3 bases and J gave up 7 bases, with 12 bases separating them. The CDR3 loop spans 14 amino acids. Germline-derived CDR1 and CDR2 are MNHEY and SVGAGI. CDR3 in amino acids: CASSYHRVGEKLFF. The CDR3 DNA reads TGTGCCAGCAGTTATCACAGGGTGGGTGAAAAACTGTTTTTT.

The chain is built from TRBV29-1 and TRBJ2-4; maybe TRBD1 (6 bases). Trimming stripped 7 bases from V and 12 bases from J, with 22 bases between. CDR1 is SQVTM and CDR2 is ANQGSEA in the germline V gene. The CDR3 is 13 residues long. The CDR3 region has the DNA TGCAGCGCGACTCAATTAGGACAGTACAATCAGTACTTC. Its translation: CSATQLGQYNQYF.

V gene TRBV5-5 combines with J gene TRBJ2-5; D is perhaps TRBD1 or TRBD2 (5 bases each). The CDR3 consists of 14 residues. Deletions cut 4 bases from V and 3 bases from J, with 13 bases between. Germline loops: CDR1 SGHKS, CDR2 YYEKEE (reference sequence). The CDR3 loop reads CASSPGPLEETQYF. The CDR3 DNA is TGTGCCAGCAGCCCGGGACCCCTCGAAGAGACCCAGTACTTC.

J is TRBJ2-2 and V is TRBV30; TRBD2 matches at 16 bases. The CDR3 totals 20 residues. Per germline, CDR1 GTSNPN and CDR2 SVGIG (reference sequence). V lost 5 bases, J lost 4 bases, and 16 bases stayed unmatched. The CDR3 coding sequence is TGTGCCTGGGGCGCGGGACTAGCGGGAGGGCCTAGGAGAAGCACCGGGGAGCTGTTTTTT. Protein sequence: CAWGAGLAGGPRRSTGELFF.

This chain connects TRBV18 to TRBJ1-2; D not resolved. The germline V gene encodes CDR1 KGHSH and CDR2 LQKENI. The length of the CDR3 is 13 residues. The V end was cut by 3 bases, the J end by 2 bases, with 7 bases between. The CDR3 nucleotides read TGTGCCAGCTCACCGGGAACCAACTATGGCTACACCTTC. Its translation: CASSPGTNYGYTF.